Included here is one T cell receptor beta chain sequence, with context. This clone appeared a few times. No cognate antigen has been identified for it. No much larger clone is present one base from it, and per-base qualities are unavailable. The method behind the library was the immunoSEQ multiplex PCR assay. The multiplex PCR relied on a mix of 60 forward primers for TCR Vbeta segments and 13 reverse primers for TCR Jbeta segments. The CDR3 region of rearranged TCR beta genes was amplified from genomic DNA with a multiplex PCR assay. The amplified TCR beta libraries were sequenced on the Illumina HiSeq System as 87-base-pair reads. On the study's bioinformatics: A later analysis tallied around 87 million unique TCR beta chains across the 666 repertoires, and around 10 million of those chains were shared by two or more donors. A nearest-neighbor algorithm error-corrected the raw reads and collapsed the reads into unique sequences, merging closely related sequences to remove PCR and sequencing errors. Alignment of CDR3 sequences to IMGT reference sequences was used to assign V, D and J gene segments. For a sequence to be retained, a match of at least six nucleotides to both a V gene segment and a J gene segment was required. Rearrangements were called productive when the CDR3 lacked stop codons and stayed in frame with V and J; all others were non-productive. CDR3 was defined by IMGT convention, running from the second conserved V-encoded cysteine to the conserved J-encoded phenylalanine. The earlier analysis of 450 to 750 of the donors excluded any sequence lacking an unambiguous match to a single V gene segment. In an earlier analysis of almost 600 of the donors, a V segment was called functional when productive rearrangements were above 56.7%, and segregating when the standard deviation between donors exceeded 5%. A statistical classification framework was developed to diagnose cytomegalovirus status using the catalog of TCR beta chain sequences. In a later analysis, V and J genes were assigned by comparing TCR nucleotide sequences against IMGT/GENE-DB human TR gene sequences. A later analysis assigned CDR3 sequences and most-parsimonious VDJ recombination scenarios with the TCRdist pipeline. In a later analysis, every TCR beta chain was defined by the combination of its CDR3 amino acid sequence and its V-gene family, and reads without a unique V-gene family were dropped. To address suspected cross-contamination and a sequencing artifact, a later analysis removed under 600 highly shared, low-generation-probability nucleotide sequences. A later analysis calculated a clonal expansion index for each public chain from normalized within-repertoire ranks of inferred template counts. In a later analysis, generation probabilities were computed with a VDJ recombination model fitted to out-of-frame rearrangements, and the resulting probabilities were checked against IGoR. In a later analysis, hypergeometric tests were used to score TCR-TCR, TCR-HLA and TCR-CMV co-occurrence, with a repertoire-size bias correction applied to TCR pairs. A later analysis estimated false discovery rates by permuting HLA or CMV assignments 20 times. In a later analysis, co-occurring TCRs were grouped with DBSCAN, and TCRdist sequence similarity was added when clustering was performed within HLA-allele-positive subsets. Co-occurrence clustering excluded repertoires with fewer than 30,000 or more than 120,000 public chains, plus five with anomalous nucleotide sharing. The table was pulled from immuneACCESS by TCRdb, which kept in-frame rearrangements only. Such tables lose some clones; where checked, under half of the loss comes from unresolved V genes, and the rest has no known cause. That table furnishes V, J and clone size, whereas the DNA furnished D and trimming. This sample comprises about 150,000 clones, about 83% of them detected only once. Over 3% of the sample lies in the top ten.

There are 13 amino acids in the CDR3, from cysteine to phenylalanine inclusive. CDR3 DNA is the only sequence kept; it has 39 bases, read in frame from the first base. Unmatched junction bases come to 1, with V trimmed by 1 base and J by 7 bases. The germline V gene encodes CDR1 SGHTA and CDR2 FQGNSA. The data stem from a study of cytomegalovirus exposure and HLA in healthy donors (dated by TCRdb to 2017 to 2019). Study-wide context: An earlier analysis of approximately 640 of the donors reported more than 250 Gb of sequence data and roughly 110 million unique TCR beta sequences from approximately 180 million T cells. Approximately 300 gigabases of sequencing data and 91 million or so unique TCR sequences made up an early release that covered 500 to 700 HLA-typed donors. Among the roughly 400 genotyped donors, around 81% belonged to the genetic ancestry cluster associated with self-reported Caucasian donors. The aim of the study was to test whether cataloging public T cell receptors could identify signatures of past pathogen exposure. The study profiled the T cell repertoires of hundreds of subjects by immunosequencing and related them to cytomegalovirus serostatus. Along with the roughly 670-subject first cohort, a separate validation cohort of over a hundred different subjects was used. The study combined high-throughput TCR immunosequencing, statistical association of individual TCRs with disease status, and machine learning to predict cytomegalovirus infection status. To study patterns of TCR occurrence, a later analysis re-analyzed previously published TCR beta repertoires from around 670 donors and added high-resolution HLA genotyping. In the later analysis, no new phenotypic data were used to find candidate immune exposures; instead, reliance was placed on TCR beta sequences and their occurrence across donors. An earlier analysis of around 640 of the donors used high-throughput TCR beta sequencing to judge whether each TCR beta V gene segment behaved as functional or pseudogenic. Donor age, sex, ethnicity and CMV serostatus were collected together with the repertoire data. A later genetic analysis used genome-wide SNP genotypes for about 65% of the 666 donors, treating that subset as a discovery cohort. Every repertoire in the discovery cohort had been generated on one and the same sequencing platform. HLA typing covered class I and class II loci at four-digit resolution. Typing coverage differed by locus: A, B, C, DRB1 and DQB1 were typed in about 620-630 donors, DQA1 in 522, DPA1 in 600 to 610, and DPB1 in approximately 450. Because of strong linkage in the cohort, roughly five DR-DQ haplotypes were treated as single units for association and clustering. On average, around 240,000 unique TCR beta nucleotide sequences were sequenced per donor among 398 genotyped donors of the cohort, with approximately 18% of those sequences being non-productive. What the authors observed across the whole study: Because the 87-base-pair reads could not distinguish some IMGT-functional V segments, including TRBV6-2 and TRBV6-3, those segments were excluded. Strong co-occurrence of HLA alleles, especially DR and DQ, made assigning TCR associations to individual alleles difficult. Because HLA typing was unavailable for some donors at each locus, only the typed subset was used in association tests. In this cohort, only TCR beta chains were sequenced, and detectable features were limited by the absence of alpha or paired-chain data. A later analysis reported that several top co-occurrence clusters appeared linked to parvovirus B19, influenza, CMV and Epstein-Barr virus. In a later analysis, the rate of TCR association differed among HLA loci, with DRB1 alleles having the most associated TCRs and HLA-C alleles having the fewest. The authors suggested that the approach could potentially be extended to other disease states and immunological phenotypes. For the cohort, immune exposure information was limited to CMV serostatus. A total of about 180 TCR beta chains were listed by the study as associated with cytomegalovirus. Broadly in line with IMGT annotations, most TCR beta V segments showed up in productive rearrangements about 87% or about 30% of the time in an earlier analysis of 450 to 750 of the donors. In a later analysis, most CMV-associated TCR beta chains were found to appear HLA-restricted, with HLA associations seemingly driven largely by CMV exposure. Cytomegalovirus status was reported to be diagnosed by the classifier with high specificity and sensitivity in both the original and validation cohorts. Over 15 rarely observed V segments, including chromosome 9 orphons, were excluded from the earlier analysis of 550 to 700 of the donors because counts were too low. A further reported finding was that TCR beta sequences accurately predicted the HLA-A and HLA-B alleles for most subjects in the first cohort. In a later analysis, HLA-associated TCR beta chains were found to be more clonally expanded and to have lower generation probabilities than equally common non-associated chains. V-gene and J-gene trimming of TCR beta chains was associated with a missense DCLRE1C variant in a later genetic analysis, and the association was replicated in an independent cohort. While some public TCRs were present in many individuals, most TCR sequences turned up only very rarely across donors. Specific HLA alleles were associated with 15,000 to 20,000 TCR beta sequences at a false discovery rate of 0.05 in a later analysis. Linkage disequilibrium might explain the correlated functional status among segregating V segments, but an unknown experimental factor could not be ruled out. Compared with the 666-donor mean, donors in an Asian-associated ancestry cluster had fewer N-insertions in productive TCRs, according to a later genetic analysis. The presence/absence analyses assumed that sequencing depth was roughly uniform across donors, and that assumption may not be true. In vitro tests confirmed that a few of the cytomegalovirus-associated TCR beta chains recognize cytomegalovirus antigens. The sequencing pipeline was judged likely to have produced a cluster of highly shared sequence variants as a technical artifact.

The cohort was made up of about 610 healthy bone marrow donors. At the time of sampling, all cohort members were nominally healthy, though unrecorded immune exposures were likely present. The donor tested CMV seronegative and was one of the 352 seronegative cohort members. Each donor provided a peripheral blood sample, and peripheral blood mononuclear cells were used for TCR beta sequencing. The Qiagen DNeasy Blood Extraction Kit was used to extract genomic DNA from the blood cell samples. Sample: PBMCs. The rearranged segments are TRBV7-2 and TRBJ1-5; 7 bases in between match TRBD1. The sequence was collected from a middle-aged woman in good health and CMV-seronegative. The nucleotides read TGTGCCAGCAGCTTAGACAGGGGCCAGCCCCAGCATTTT. The translation is CASSLDRGQPQHF. Here the CDR3 is joined to the reference TRBV7-2 and TRBJ1-5 genes, and the full variable domain is: GAGVSQSPSNKVTEKGKDVELRCDPISGHTALYWYRQSLGQGLEFLIYFQGNSAPDKSGLPSDRFSAERTGGSVSTLTIQRTQQEDSAVYLCASSLDRGQPQHFGDGTRLSIL.